This T cell receptor (beta chain) was recovered during a study of beta chain features in type 1 diabetes. The CDR3 is 12 amino acids. The V gene lost 3 bases and the J gene lost 5 bases, with 7 bases spanning the gap. Germline V CDR1 and CDR2: SGHVS, FQNEAQ. Every bit of the isolated RNA underwent reverse transcription, so sequencing read expressed TCRB transcripts. Some clones are missing from TCRdb's copy, which holds only in-frame ones; the method was immunoSEQ multiplex PCR. The table shows around 430,000 clones, with 30% occurring only once. This clone was found a few times. V gene TRBV7-8 combines with J gene TRBJ2-5; D uncertain. This receptor was taken from a man between 18 and 29 years old in good health. Sequencing input: naive CD4+ T cells from blood. DNA for the CDR3: TGTGCCAGCAGCTTGGGGTTGGAGACCCAGTACTTC. The encoded protein is CASSLGLETQYF.